This TCR beta chain emerged from a study of T cell responses to AZD1222 COVID-19 vaccine. Study conclusions and caveats: Every sample of the repertoires postdated the peak T cell response. Researchers report vaccine-associated CD4 TCRs spanning spike, with dominance at 160-218 and 743-854. Most donors were white British, females outnumbered males, and clonal diversity was possibly underestimated.

TCRdb's table, derived via immunoSEQ multiplex PCR, lists solely in-frame clones and lacks some. The repertoire holds 250,000 to 300,000 clones, 90% to 95% seen once, with around 0.58% in the top ten. Germline CDR1 is SGHVS and CDR2 is FQNEAQ. This CDR3 spans 13 amino acids. With 5 bases removed from V and 0 bases from J, the gap between germline ends came to 7 bases. Comment on this clone: Its antigen is not identified.

The source material was peripheral blood, sampled 28 days after the second AZD1222 dose. The TCR was taken from an adult who received the AZD1222 COVID-19 vaccine. The V and J genes are TRBV7-8 and TRBJ1-1; D gene uncertain. In DNA form, the CDR3 reads TGTGCCAGCAGCCTGGGAATGAACACTGAAGCTTTCTTT. Translated, it gives CASSLGMNTEAFF.